The 5 T cell receptor beta chains in this list originate from one sample, sequenced in a study of T cell responses to AZD1222 COVID-19 vaccine. The data were produced by immunoSEQ multiplex PCR, yet TCRdb's version contains in-frame clones alone and is incomplete. This table holds about 120,000 clones, over 80% found once. Sequenced material: peripheral blood, taken on day 0 of AZD1222 vaccination. The receptors were sampled from an adult in good health.

The chain employs TRBV6-2 or TRBV6-3 and TRBJ2-7; weak D call: TRBD2 (6 bases). The CDR3 covers 15 residues. Trimming cost V 2 bases and J 3 bases, with 14 bases left between them. Germline V gives CDR1 MNHEY, CDR2 SVGEGT. CDR3: CASSYVGGVVYEQYF. The CDR3 region has the DNA TGTGCCAGCAGTTACGTCGGCGGGGTCGTCTACGAGCAGTACTTC.

CDR3 protein: CASRLAREVVSNEKLFF. The CDR3 region has the DNA TGTGCAAGTCGCTTAGCGAGGGAGGTTGTCTCTAATGAAAAACTGTTTTTT. V gene TRBV12-2 combines with J gene TRBJ1-4. TRBV12-2 is a recognized pseudogene. The CDR3 consists of 17 residues.

This chain joins TRBV11-2 and TRBJ2-2; D uncertain. V was shortened by 5 bases and J by 7 bases, with 8 bases between the two germline ends. The CDR3 totals 12 residues. The germline gives CDR1 SGHAT, CDR2 FQNNGV. The CDR3 is CASSLPVGELFF. The CDR3 region has the DNA TGTGCCAGCAGCCTCCCAGTCGGGGAGCTGTTTTTT.

This chain links TRBV7-2 with TRBJ1-6; no clear D. Germline V gives CDR1 SGHTA, CDR2 FQGNSA. The V gene lost 0 bases and the J gene lost 7 bases, with 4 bases spanning the gap. This CDR3 contains 13 residues. CDR3 sequence reads: CASSLAQNSPLHF. In DNA form, the CDR3 reads TGTGCCAGCAGCTTAGCGCAAAATTCACCCCTCCACTTT. The full variable domain, completed using reference TRBV7-2 and TRBJ1-6, is GAGVSQSPSNKVTEKGKDVELRCDPISGHTALYWYRQSLGQGLEFLIYFQGNSAPDKSGLPSDRFSAERTGGSVSTLTIQRTQQEDSAVYLCASSLAQNSPLHFGNGTRLTVT.

The V gene is TRBV7-8, the J gene TRBJ1-1; no firm D call. The germline V gene encodes CDR1 SGHVS and CDR2 FQNEAQ. V lost 1 base and J 3 bases, leaving 6 bases between the germline ends. The CDR3 is 13 amino acids. For the CDR3, the DNA is TGTGCCAGCAGCTTAGGTGGAGACACTGAAGCTTTCTTT. It translates to CASSLGGDTEAFF.